The next 30 T cell receptor beta chains were all read from a single sample in a study of CD8+CD57+ T cells in acquired aplastic anemia. Genomic DNA provided the template from which TCR beta VDJ and CDR3 profiles were obtained. TCRdb re-called the reads through MiXCR, storing one row per CDR3 protein. The sample yields about 81,000 distinct CDR3 sequences, less than 60% seen once. Source material: sorted CD4+, CD8+, or CD8+CD57+ T cells (not recorded which) from PBMCs. The receptor source for this set is a human donor in good health, serving as a control.

This clonotype has ten or more counts. V gene TRBV10-2 combines with J gene TRBJ2-7; 7 bases are a match to TRBD1. CDR1 is WSHSY and CDR2 is SAAADI in the germline V gene. This CDR3 has 14 residues. Trimming cost V 6 bases and J 0 bases; bases outside gene matches: 5. The CDR3 DNA reads as TGCGCCAGCAGCCGGGACAGCCACTCCTACGAGCAGTACTTC. Protein product: CASSRDSHSYEQYF.

This sequence joins TRBV18 and TRBJ2-3; perhaps TRBD2 as D (5 bases). The CDR3 is 17 residues long. Trimming pared 0 bases from V and 6 bases from J, leaving 19 bases between. Germline CDR1 KGHSH, CDR2 LQKENI. The CDR3 is CASSPPNTMGSTDTQYF. The CDR3 DNA reads TGTGCCAGCTCACCACCAAACACTATGGGGAGTACGGATACGCAGTATTTT.

This clonotype was seen many times. The CDR3 coding sequence is TGTGCCAGCAGTTACTCGTTACCGGGACAGGGGGCCGATGACTATGGCTACACCTTC. Its protein product is CASSYSLPGQGADDYGYTF. This chain links TRBV6-2 or TRBV6-3 with TRBJ1-2; 12 nucleotides match TRBD1. V lost 0 bases to trimming and J lost 3 bases; unmatched junction nucleotides: 11. From germline, CDR1 is MNHEY and CDR2 SVGEGT. This CDR3 is 19 amino acids long.

This clonotype was observed many times. V and J are TRBV7-9 and TRBJ1-1, with D possibly TRBD1 on 5 matching bases. The CDR3 covers 11 residues. Germline values: CDR1 SEHNR, CDR2 FQNEAQ (reference sequence). Trimming stripped 6 bases from V and 11 bases from J, with 13 bases between. CDR3 DNA sequence: TGTGCCAGCAGGGAACGGGGGGAGGCTTTCTTT. It is translated as CASRERGEAFF. The whole variable domain, remainder taken from reference TRBV7-9 and TRBJ1-1, is DTGVSQNPRHKITKRGQNVTFRCDPISEHNRLYWYRQTLGQGPEFLTYFQNEAQLEKSRLLSDRFSAERPKGSFSTLEIQRTEQGDSAMYLCASRERGEAFFGQGTRLTVV.

This clonotype was observed a handful of times. Being one base from a much bigger clone, this may be a read error. The J gene is TRBJ1-2, the V gene TRBV19; possibly TRBD1 for D (6 bases). V dropped 3 bases and J dropped 3 bases, with 20 bases sitting between them. The CDR3 sequence is 17 residues long. CDR1 is LNHDA, CDR2 SQIVND, per germline (reference sequence). The DNA for the CDR3 is TGTGCCAGTAGTATTGGTGAGACCTCAGACAGGTACTATGGCTACACCTTC. Encoded protein: CASSIGETSDRYYGYTF.

This clonotype was observed many times. As DNA, the CDR3 is TGTGCCAGCAGTTCAAGCGGGGGGGCTACAGATACGCAGTATTTT. Its translation: CASSSSGGATDTQYF. This rearrangement joins TRBV25-1 to TRBJ2-3; 10 nucleotides agree with TRBD2. The CDR3 extends over 15 amino acids. J was trimmed by 3 bases and V by 5 bases; bases with no gene match: 5. Looked up from germline, CDR1 is MGHDK and CDR2 is SYGVNS.

This clonotype was found a few times. The chain combines TRBV27 with TRBJ2-5; possible D gene TRBD1, 6 bases. Germline-derived CDR1 and CDR2 are MNHEY and SMNVEV (reference sequence). Trimming left V 2 bases short and J 7 bases short, with 14 bases between. The CDR3 sequence is 14 residues long. CDR3 loop: CASSLRTARGTQYF. The CDR3 DNA reads as TGTGCCAGCAGTTTAAGGACAGCGAGGGGGACCCAGTACTTC.

This clonotype was counted many times. The chain has TRBV16 and TRBJ2-1; no firm D call. Trimming shortened V by 0 bases and J by 3 bases, and 3 bases separated the two germline ends. The germline V gene encodes CDR1 KGHSY and CDR2 FQNENV. CDR3 size: 13 residues. The chain's CDR3 is CASSQSLYNEQFF. Here the CDR3 DNA reads TGTGCCAGCAGCCAATCCCTCTACAATGAGCAGTTCTTC.

This clonotype was found many times. A clone one base away is much larger, so this may be a read error. The chain employs TRBV24-1 and TRBJ2-5; D is perhaps TRBD2 (5 bases). V dropped 5 bases and J dropped 7 bases, with 13 bases sitting between them. This CDR3 is built from 13 residues. Germline lookup yields CDR1 KGHDR and CDR2 SFDVKD. This CDR3 is CATSAWDGGTQYF. The CDR3, as DNA: TGTGCCACCAGTGCTTGGGATGGAGGGACCCAGTACTTC.

The genes are TRBV7-9 and TRBJ1-1, with D unresolved. Trimming removed 5 bases from V and 3 bases from J, with 10 bases in between. This CDR3 has 13 residues. Germline-derived CDR1 and CDR2 are SEHNR and FQNEAQ (reference sequence). CDR3 residues: CASSPRPDTEAFF. The DNA for the CDR3 is TGTGCCAGCAGCCCACGCCCTGACACTGAAGCTTTCTTT.

This clonotype occurred many times. This chain joins TRBV9 and TRBJ2-5; 8 nucleotides match TRBD2. The CDR3 totals 16 residues. V lost 0 bases, J lost 2 bases, and 6 bases stayed unmatched. The germline CDR1 and CDR2 sequences are SGDLS and YYNGEE. This CDR3 reads CASSVGERESQETQYF. CDR3 DNA: TGTGCCAGCAGCGTAGGGGAGCGGGAGTCGCAAGAGACCCAGTACTTC.

The rearrangement uses TRBV28 and TRBJ2-7; D gene uncertain. The V end lost 6 bases, the J end lost 2 bases, and 20 bases lay between the germline ends. The CDR3 runs to 16 residues. The germline V gene encodes CDR1 MDHEN and CDR2 SYDVKM. The CDR3 is CASRPSQYFSPYEQYF. The CDR3 DNA reads TGTGCCAGCAGGCCGTCCCAATACTTCAGCCCCTACGAGCAGTACTTC.

This clonotype was seen at least ten times. This sequence joins TRBV6-1 and TRBJ2-7; 9 positions match TRBD2. Germline V gene data show CDR1 as MNHNS and CDR2 as SASEGT. V dropped 8 bases and J dropped 6; count of bases not matched to a gene: 17. The CDR3 totals 16 residues. CDR3 residues: CASDDLGASGASEQYF. Here the CDR3 DNA reads TGTGCCAGCGACGATCTTGGGGCTAGCGGGGCGAGCGAGCAGTACTTC.

CDR3 in DNA: TGTGCCAGCAGTCCTGGACTGACCGGTAGCTCTGGAAACACCATATATTTT. Its protein is CASSPGLTGSSGNTIYF. This rearrangement joins TRBV11-1 to TRBJ1-3; D ambiguous. The V and J ends lost 6 bases and 0 bases respectively, with 18 bases between them. The germline V gene has CDR1 SGHAT and CDR2 FQDESV (reference sequence). The CDR3 contains 17 residues.

This clonotype was seen more than once but under ten times. The gene calls are TRBV25-1 and TRBJ2-3; no reliable D call. The V gene lost 4 bases and the J gene lost 5 bases, with 16 bases spanning the gap. The CDR3 consists of 15 residues. Germline CDR1 reads MGHDK; CDR2 reads SYGVNS. The CDR3, as DNA: TGTGCCAGCAGTGCCCGGCGCATAATGGGAGATACGCAGTATTTT. It translates to CASSARRIMGDTQYF.

The genes are TRBV10-3 and TRBJ1-1, with D perhaps matching TRBD1 (5 bases). V shed 0 bases and J shed 0 bases, with 8 bases lying between them. This CDR3 has 15 amino acids. Per the germline V gene, CDR1 is ENHRY and CDR2 is SYGVKD. CDR3 in amino acids: CAISESGLMNTEAFF. CDR3 DNA: TGTGCCATCAGTGAGTCGGGACTCATGAACACTGAAGCTTTCTTT.

This clonotype was counted at least ten times. V is TRBV15 and J is TRBJ1-2; D unclear. The CDR3 consists of 13 residues. V was clipped by 1 base and J by 4 bases, with 7 bases between them. CDR1 LNHNV and CDR2 YYDKDF come from the germline V gene (reference sequence). The CDR3 region is CATSRGTAYGYTF. The CDR3 DNA sequence: TGTGCCACCAGCAGAGGCACAGCCTATGGCTACACCTTC. Together with reference TRBV15 and TRBJ1-2, the CDR3 gives the full variable domain: DAMVIQNPRYQVTQFGKPVTLSCSQTLNHNVMYWYQQKSSQAPKLLFHYYDKDFNNEADTPDNFQSRRPNTSFCFLDIRSPGLGDTAMYLCATSRGTAYGYTFGSGTRLTVV.

This clonotype was seen many times. The chain employs TRBV12-3 or TRBV12-4 and TRBJ2-1; 9 nucleotides align to TRBD2. The CDR3 has 16 amino acids. Unmatched junction bases numbered 10, after V lost 6 bases and J lost 4 bases. The CDR3 reads CASSDGEREEYNEQFF. CDR3 sequence (DNA): TGTGCCAGCAGCGACGGGGAGCGGGAGGAATACAATGAGCAGTTCTTC.

Notes on this clonotype: Because the CDR3's place on the DNA is in doubt, the DNA is left out and the CDR3 is given as listed by TCRdb. The chain recombines TRBV19 with TRBJ1-2; whether TRBD1, the table's D call, matches the DNA was not checked. 15 amino acids form the CDR3, both terminal residues included. Germline V gives CDR1 LNHDA, CDR2 SQIVND (reference sequence). The CDR3 reads CASTLCASSVAGYTF.

This chain joins TRBV6-2 or TRBV6-3 and TRBJ2-1; D is unclear. V gave up 8 bases and J gave up 7 bases, with 12 bases separating them. The CDR3 spans 12 residues. Germline V gene lookup returns CDR1 MNHEY and CDR2 SVGEGT. The CDR3 region is CASGVYSNEQFF. The CDR3, as DNA: TGTGCCAGCGGGGTTTATAGTAATGAGCAGTTCTTC.

Points on this clonotype: The junction departs from the called germline gene at one end, perhaps through a read error. V and J are TRBV24-1 and TRBJ1-5; the match to TRBD1 covers 7 bases. In germline, CDR1 is KGHDR, CDR2 SFDVKD. The CDR3 extends over 17 amino acids. The CDR3 loop reads CASSLRPGQHSNQPQHF. The CDR3 DNA sequence: TGTGCCAGCAGTTTAAGGCCGGGACAGCATAGCAATCAGCCCCAGCATTTT.

This clonotype was observed many times. The chain combines TRBV29-1 with TRBJ2-2, with 8 bases lining up with TRBD2. With 6 bases clipped from V and 3 bases from J, the junction kept 6 bases outside the gene matches. The germline V gene has CDR1 SQVTM and CDR2 ANQGSEA. The CDR3 has 14 residues. The CDR3 is CSVSGRRDTGELFF. The CDR3 region has the DNA TGCAGCGTCAGCGGGAGAAGGGACACCGGGGAGCTGTTTTTT.

This clonotype was found many times. The CDR3 region is CATSRDSTDPVTF. CDR3 coding DNA: TGTGCCACCAGCAGAGATTCGACCGACCCGGTCACCTTC. V gene TRBV15 combines with J gene TRBJ1-2; no clear D. Trimming cost V 0 bases and J 13 bases, with 15 bases left between them. The germline gives CDR1 LNHNV, CDR2 YYDKDF (reference sequence). CDR3 length: 13 amino acids. The whole variable domain, remainder taken from reference TRBV15 and TRBJ1-2, is DAMVIQNPRYQVTQFGKPVTLSCSQTLNHNVMYWYQQKSSQAPKLLFHYYDKDFNNEADTPDNFQSRRPNTSFCFLDIRSPGLGDTAMYLCATSRDSTDPVTFGSGTRLTVV.

The chain is built from TRBV6-1 and TRBJ1-6; D ambiguous. This CDR3 region has 14 residues. The germline gives CDR1 MNHNS, CDR2 SASEGT. The V end was cut by 8 bases, the J end by 6 bases, with 14 bases between. The CDR3 sequence is CASEKGLTNSPLHF. Here the CDR3 DNA reads TGTGCCAGCGAGAAAGGGTTAACTAATTCACCCCTCCACTTT.

This sequence joins TRBV27 and TRBJ1-6; D is perhaps TRBD1 (6 bases). With 2 bases removed from V and 9 bases from J, the gap between germline ends came to 14 bases. Germline CDR1 reads MNHEY; CDR2 reads SMNVEV (reference sequence). This CDR3 is built from 15 residues. The CDR3 loop reads CASSLQNRVGSPLHF. CDR3 bases: TGTGCCAGCAGTTTACAAAACAGGGTGGGTTCACCCCTCCACTTT.

Here the CDR3 reads CASSRKTSGNTGELFF. In DNA form, the CDR3 reads TGTGCCAGCAGCCGAAAGACTAGCGGTAACACCGGGGAGCTGTTTTTT. The gene calls are TRBV25-1 and TRBJ2-2; 9 bases map to TRBD2. V trimming: 6 bases; J trimming: 2 bases; junction bases outside the gene matches: 7. CDR3 length: 16 residues. Germline V gene sequence: CDR1 MGHDK, CDR2 SYGVNS.

This clonotype was observed many times. The rearrangement links TRBV5-4 to TRBJ2-7; 8 nucleotides match TRBD2. CDR1 and CDR2 from the germline V gene are SGHNT and YYREEE (reference sequence). The trim removed 2 bases at V and 3 bases at J, leaving 7 bases unmatched. The CDR3 length is 15 residues. The CDR3 DNA reads as TGTGCCAGCAGCTTTACCGGGACTAGGGTCTACGAGCAGTACTTC. Residues: CASSFTGTRVYEQYF.

As concerns this clonotype: A much larger clonotype is one base distant, so this may be a read error. This chain joins TRBV5-1 and TRBJ2-5; D is undetermined. The V gene lost 1 base and the J gene lost 0 bases, with 7 bases spanning the gap. CDR1 is SGHRS, CDR2 YFSETQ, per germline. This CDR3 comprises 14 residues. The CDR3 is CASSLQAYQETQYF. In nucleotides, the CDR3 is TGCGCCAGCAGCTTGCAGGCCTACCAAGAGACCCAGTACTTC. Full variable domain (missing parts from reference TRBV5-1 and TRBJ2-5): KAGVTQTPRYLIKTRGQQVTLSCSPISGHRSVSWYQQTPGQGLQFLFEYFSETQRNKGNFPGRFSGRQFSNSRSEMNVSTLELGDSALYLCASSLQAYQETQYFGPGTRLLVL.

This clonotype appeared many times. Possible read error: a much larger clone is one base away. The chain carries TRBV24-1 and TRBJ1-2, with no clear D. CDR3 length equals 14 residues. Germline CDR1 reads KGHDR; CDR2 reads SFDVKD. The CDR3 region is CATSDLGRNYGHTF. As DNA, the CDR3 is TGTGCCACCAGTGATTTAGGGCGGAACTATGGCCACACCTTC.

V and J are TRBV24-1 and TRBJ2-1; 12 bases fit TRBD2. J lost 7 bases, V lost 4 bases, and 7 bases had no gene match. This CDR3 has 16 residues. The germline gives CDR1 KGHDR, CDR2 SFDVKD. This CDR3 is CATSDWASGGANEQFF. The CDR3, as DNA: TGTGCCACCAGTGACTGGGCTAGCGGGGGGGCGAATGAGCAGTTCTTC.